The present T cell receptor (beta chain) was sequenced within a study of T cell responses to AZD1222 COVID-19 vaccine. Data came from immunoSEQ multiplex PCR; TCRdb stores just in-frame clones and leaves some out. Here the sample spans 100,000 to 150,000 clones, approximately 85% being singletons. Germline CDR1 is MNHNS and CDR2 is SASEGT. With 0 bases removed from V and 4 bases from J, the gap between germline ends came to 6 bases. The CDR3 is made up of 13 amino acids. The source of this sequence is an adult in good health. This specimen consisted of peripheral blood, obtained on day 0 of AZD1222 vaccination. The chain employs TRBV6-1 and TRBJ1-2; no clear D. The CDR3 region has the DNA TGTGCCAGCAGTGAAGCTTTGAGCTATGGCTACACCTTC. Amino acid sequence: CASSEALSYGYTF.